Detailed here is one TCR beta chain. Germline trimming cut 5 bases from V and 1 base from J; bases unmatched to any gene: 0. From germline, CDR1 is KGHDR and CDR2 SFDVKD. There are 14 residues in the CDR3. This entry comes from a study of blood T cell repertoires in COVID-19. Study-level background: From the United States, Italy and Spain came samples of acute and convalescent COVID-19. Sources were T cells, B-cell-depleted T cells, or PBMCs; the material itself was cDNA or gDNA.

Original processing methods: Amplification from reference gene primers served as the basis for estimated nucleated cell counts. Some clones are missing from TCRdb's copy, which holds only in-frame ones; the method was immunoSEQ multiplex PCR. That table furnishes V, J and clone size, whereas the DNA furnished D and trimming. The sample yields tens of thousands of clones, more than 70% seen once. The receptor was derived from a man aged 50 or older with acute or convalescent COVID-19. The sample was peripheral blood. The rearrangement joins TRBV24-1 to TRBJ2-2; 7 bases match TRBD1. CDR3 DNA: TGTGCCACCAGTGCAGGGGGGAACACCGGGGAGCTGTTTTTT. Amino acids: CATSAGGNTGELFF.